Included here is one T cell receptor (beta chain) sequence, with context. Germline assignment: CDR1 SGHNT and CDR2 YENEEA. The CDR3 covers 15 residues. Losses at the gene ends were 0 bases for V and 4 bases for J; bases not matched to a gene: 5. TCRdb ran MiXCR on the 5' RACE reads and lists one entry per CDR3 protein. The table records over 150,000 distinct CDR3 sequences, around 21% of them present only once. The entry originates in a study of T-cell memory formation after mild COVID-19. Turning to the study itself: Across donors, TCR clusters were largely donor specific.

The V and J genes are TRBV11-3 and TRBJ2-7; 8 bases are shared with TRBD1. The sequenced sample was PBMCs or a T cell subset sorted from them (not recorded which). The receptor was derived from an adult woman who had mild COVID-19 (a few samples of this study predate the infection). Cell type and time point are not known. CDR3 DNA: TGTGCCAGCAGCTTAGACAGGGGGCGCAGGTACGAGCAGTACTTC. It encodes CASSLDRGRRYEQYF.